What follows are 32 T cell receptor beta chains derived from one specimen sequenced in a study of cytomegalovirus exposure and HLA in healthy donors. PCR amplification relied on 60 Vbeta primers (plus 13 Jbeta primers). Only in-frame clones appear in the TCRdb table, and some are missing; sequencing was by immunoSEQ multiplex PCR. Among 65,000 or so clones, approximately 60% were seen once, and the ten largest hold about 3%. Sample: PBMCs. The receptors were sampled from a man aged 25-40 years in good health and CMV-seronegative.

The rearrangement joins TRBV2 to TRBJ2-3; a weak D match, TRBD1 (6 bases). Per germline, CDR1 SNHLY and CDR2 FYNNEI. The V end lost 6 bases, the J end lost 2 bases, and 15 bases lay between the germline ends. The CDR3 covers 15 residues. The CDR3 sequence is CASRASGAYTDTQYF. The CDR3 bases are TGTGCCAGCAGAGCCTCAGGGGCCTACACAGATACGCAGTATTTT.

This clone was counted only a few times. This sequence joins TRBV11-3 and TRBJ2-5, with D tentatively TRBD2 (5 bases). The CDR3 runs 14 residues. Trimming removed 1 base from V and 0 bases from J, with 6 bases in between. CDR1 is SGHNT, CDR2 YENEEA, per germline. This CDR3 reads CASSLAGNQETQYF. CDR3 DNA: TGTGCCAGCAGCTTAGCCGGGAACCAAGAGACCCAGTACTTC.

This clone was seen more than once but under ten times. The V gene is TRBV5-4, the J gene TRBJ2-3; 14 bases map to TRBD2. This CDR3 has 18 amino acids. The trim removed 0 bases at V and 1 base at J, leaving 4 bases unmatched. Germline-derived CDR1 and CDR2 are SGHNT and YYREEE (reference sequence). The CDR3 nucleotides read TGTGCCAGCAGCTTGGTGGGACTAGCGGGGGTTGGCACAGATACGCAGTATTTT. This encodes CASSLVGLAGVGTDTQYF.

The J gene is TRBJ2-2, the V gene TRBV11-2; 9 nucleotides align to TRBD2. Germline loops: CDR1 SGHAT, CDR2 FQNNGV. The ends lost 5 bases at V and 4 bases at J; junction bases unmatched: 8. CDR3 size: 16 residues. The chain's CDR3 is CASSPGGTSITGELFF. CDR3 coding DNA: TGTGCCAGCAGCCCGGGGGGGACTAGCATCACCGGGGAGCTGTTTTTT.

Note on this clone: A junction boundary mismatches the germline segment, possibly from a read error. The chain is built from TRBV29-1 and TRBJ2-7; TRBD1 matches at 9 bases. Germline V CDR1 and CDR2: SQVTM, ANQGSEA. The CDR3 has 11 residues. CDR3 in amino acids: CSTGGSSEQYF. In nucleotides, the CDR3 is TGTTCGACAGGGGGTTCGTCCGAGCAGTACTTC.

This sequence joins TRBV5-1 and TRBJ2-4, with TRBD1 as a possible D gene (6 bases). Germline V gene data show CDR1 as SGHRS and CDR2 as YFSETQ. Trimming removed 5 bases at V and 8 bases at J, with 20 bases between. The CDR3 contains 15 residues. The chain's CDR3 is CASRPDVNRDDIQYF. The CDR3 DNA reads TGCGCCAGCAGACCAGACGTAAACAGGGACGACATTCAGTACTTC.

Of note for this clone: Other DNA sequences in this sample translate to the same CDR3. The chain has TRBV5-4 and TRBJ2-7, with 11 bases matching TRBD1. V lost 3 bases and J lost 1; bases outside the gene matches: 3. The CDR3 length is 15 residues. Germline V gene data show CDR1 as SGHNT and CDR2 as YYREEE (reference sequence). The CDR3 region is CASSSGQGVSYEQYF. For the CDR3, the DNA is TGTGCCAGCAGCTCGGGACAGGGGGTTTCCTACGAGCAGTACTTC.

The CDR3 reads CASSLSNQNTEAFF. The CDR3 nucleotides are TGTGCCAGCAGCCTCAGTAACCAGAACACTGAAGCTTTCTTT. The rearrangement joins TRBV11-2 to TRBJ1-1; D unclear. Per the germline V gene, CDR1 is SGHAT and CDR2 is FQNNGV. V lost 5 bases, J lost 1 base, and 11 bases lay in between. The CDR3 has 14 residues. Full variable domain (missing parts from reference TRBV11-2 and TRBJ1-1): EAGVAQSPRYKIIEKRQSVAFWCNPISGHATLYWYQQILGQGPKLLIQFQNNGVVDDSQLPKDRFSAERLKGVDSTLKIQPAKLEDSAVYLCASSLSNQNTEAFFGQGTRLTVV.

The J gene is TRBJ2-3, the V gene TRBV9; maybe TRBD2 (5 bases). Germline V gene lookup returns CDR1 SGDLS and CDR2 YYNGEE. This CDR3 contains 16 residues. V lost 0 bases and J lost 7, with 18 bases in between. Here the CDR3 DNA reads TGTGCCAGCAGCGTAGCTGGGCGCCCTCCGGGAAATACGCAGTATTTT. This encodes CASSVAGRPPGNTQYF.

This clone appeared a few times. J is TRBJ2-7 and V is TRBV5-1; 10 bases fit TRBD1. V lost 2 bases and J lost 7; bases outside the gene matches: 6. This CDR3 spans 14 amino acids. Germline V gene lookup returns CDR1 SGHRS and CDR2 YFSETQ. The CDR3 DNA sequence: TGCGCCAGCAGCTTCAGACAGGGGGCTGAAGAGCAGTACTTC. It codes for CASSFRQGAEEQYF.

The rearrangement uses TRBV6-1 and TRBJ2-3; 10 bases fit TRBD1. V was clipped by 7 bases and J by 1 base; unmatched bases: 5. The CDR3 loop spans 15 amino acids. The germline CDR1 and CDR2 sequences are MNHNS and SASEGT. The CDR3 DNA is TGTGCCAGCAATCCGACAGGGGGCCGCACAGATACGCAGTATTTT. Translation: CASNPTGGRTDTQYF.

The rearrangement links TRBV29-1 to TRBJ2-7; 12 bases agree with TRBD1. The V segment lost 0 bases and the J segment 5 bases; nucleotides outside the gene matches: 2. CDR1 is SQVTM and CDR2 is ANQGSEA in the germline V gene. The CDR3 sequence is 14 residues long. The CDR3 loop is CSVEEGTGGDEQYF. The CDR3 DNA sequence: TGCAGCGTTGAAGAAGGGACAGGGGGCGACGAGCAGTACTTC.

This clone was counted a few times. The J gene is TRBJ1-3, the V gene TRBV19, with D possibly TRBD1 on 5 matching bases. Trimming cost V 6 bases and J 2 bases, with 8 bases left between them. The germline gives CDR1 LNHDA, CDR2 SQIVND (reference sequence). This CDR3 region has 13 residues. CDR3 loop: CASRLGAGNTIYF. The CDR3 coding sequence is TGTGCCAGTAGATTAGGGGCTGGAAACACCATATATTTT.

This clone turned up a few times. V gene TRBV6-5 combines with J gene TRBJ2-5, with D tentatively TRBD2 (5 bases). CDR3 length equals 12 residues. Germline loops: CDR1 MNHEY, CDR2 SVGAGI. V lost 6 bases to trimming and J lost 0 bases, with 5 bases between them. CDR3 region: CASREDQETQYF. The CDR3 coding sequence is TGTGCCAGCAGGGAGGACCAAGAGACCCAGTACTTC.

This clone was counted a few times. CDR3 in amino acids: CASSFSLNEQFF. The CDR3 DNA follows: TGTGCCAGCAGCTTTAGTCTCAATGAGCAGTTCTTC. The V call is TRBV7-3, the J call TRBJ2-1, with D unclear. Germline assignment: CDR1 SGHTA and CDR2 FQGTGA. Deletions cut 3 bases from V and 6 bases from J, with 6 bases between. The CDR3 consists of 12 residues.

This chain joins TRBV2 and TRBJ2-2; 12 bases are shared with TRBD2. V was clipped by 4 bases and J by 4 bases; unmatched bases: 1. The CDR3 loop spans 15 amino acids. Per germline, CDR1 SNHLY and CDR2 FYNNEI. The CDR3 here is CASSGLAGATGELFF. The DNA for the CDR3 is TGTGCCAGCAGTGGACTAGCGGGGGCCACCGGGGAGCTGTTTTTT.

This chain joins TRBV11-1 and TRBJ2-1; 8 nucleotides align to TRBD1. The CDR3 covers 15 residues. Germline CDR1 is SGHAT and CDR2 is FQDESV (reference sequence). Unmatched junction bases numbered 6, after V lost 5 bases and J lost 3 bases. CDR3 region: CASSTGQGLYNEQFF. The CDR3 DNA reads TGTGCCAGCAGCACAGGACAGGGCCTCTACAATGAGCAGTTCTTC.

Only a few counts were recorded for this clone. This chain connects TRBV2 to TRBJ1-1; unclear D gene. The germline CDR1 and CDR2 sequences are SNHLY and FYNNEI. Deletions cut 4 bases from V and 0 bases from J, with 6 bases between. The CDR3 is 13 residues long. In DNA, the CDR3 is TGTGCCAGCAGTGTCAGTTTGAACACTGAAGCTTTCTTT. This codes for CASSVSLNTEAFF.

This chain uses TRBV2 with TRBJ2-2; no clear D. The germline V gene encodes CDR1 SNHLY and CDR2 FYNNEI. Trimming took off 2 bases at V and 3 bases at J, with 13 bases between the two ends. The CDR3 extends over 16 amino acids. CDR3 DNA sequence: TGTGCCAGCAGTGAAACGAGGATCCCTTACACCGGGGAGCTGTTTTTT. Translated: CASSETRIPYTGELFF.

This clone was recorded a few times. The rearrangement links TRBV9 to TRBJ1-2; D gene ambiguous. With 0 bases removed from V and 14 bases from J, the gap between germline ends came to 14 bases. CDR1 SGDLS and CDR2 YYNGEE come from the germline V gene. This CDR3 is built from 12 residues. In nucleotides, the CDR3 is TGTGCCAGCAGCGTAGTTGACATTTCCCTTACCTTC. This gives the protein CASSVVDISLTF.

The chain has TRBV30 and TRBJ2-1, with 9 bases matching TRBD2. The CDR3 is made up of 14 amino acids. V dropped 0 bases and J dropped 10; count of bases not matched to a gene: 7. Germline loops: CDR1 GTSNPN, CDR2 SVGIG (reference sequence). For the CDR3, the DNA is TGTGCCTGGAGTGTAGGCGGGGGGGCGAAGGAGCAGTTCTTC. Translated: CAWSVGGGAKEQFF.

This chain uses TRBV4-1 with TRBJ2-3, with TRBD2 identical over 13 bases. Trimming cost V 3 bases and J 5 bases; bases outside gene matches: 8. The CDR3 has 17 amino acids. Germline CDR1 is MGHRA and CDR2 is YSYEKL. The CDR3 reads CASSQSGLAGVGDTQYF. CDR3 DNA sequence: TGCGCCAGCAGCCAGTCCGGACTAGCGGGGGTAGGAGATACGCAGTATTTT.

The chain combines TRBV30 with TRBJ2-1, with 10 nucleotides matching TRBD2. Germline CDR1 reads GTSNPN; CDR2 reads SVGIG (reference sequence). This CDR3 spans 17 amino acids. The V segment lost 1 base and the J segment 8 bases; nucleotides outside the gene matches: 14. The DNA of the CDR3 is TGTGCCTGGAGTGCCCCCCTCGAGCGGGGGGGCCGGGATGAGCAGTTCTTC. The encoded protein is CAWSAPLERGGRDEQFF.

About this clone: Relative to the germline gene, one junction end is altered; a read error may explain this. The chain is built from TRBV20-1 and TRBJ1-1; TRBD1 matches 8 bases. The length of the CDR3 is 10 residues. Germline CDR1 is DFQATT and CDR2 is SNEGSKA (reference sequence). CDR3 nucleotides: TGCAGTGCTAGAGCGACAGGGGTTTACTTT. This encodes CSARATGVYF.

The V call is TRBV30, the J call TRBJ1-5, with D possibly being TRBD1 (6 bases). CDR1 is GTSNPN and CDR2 is SVGIG in the germline V gene (reference sequence). The CDR3 totals 14 residues. With 3 bases removed from V and 5 bases from J, the gap between germline ends came to 14 bases. For the CDR3, the DNA is TGTGCCTGGAGCTCTCTTGAGGGGGATCAGCCCCAGCATTTT. This gives the protein CAWSSLEGDQPQHF.

This chain links TRBV7-9 with TRBJ2-5; 13 bases fit TRBD2. The V gene end was trimmed by 4 bases and the J gene end by 5 bases; junction bases not matched to a gene: 7. Germline CDR1 SEHNR, CDR2 FQNEAQ (reference sequence). CDR3 length: 16 amino acids. The CDR3 DNA follows: TGTGCCAGCAGCTCTCAACTAGCGGGGGGGCGTGAGACCCAGTACTTC. Translating it yields CASSSQLAGGRETQYF.

J is TRBJ2-2 and V is TRBV7-9; D is unresolved. Between the trimmed V and J ends, which lost 1 base and 5 bases, there was a span of 8 bases. The CDR3 consists of 14 residues. Germline V lookup: CDR1 SEHNR, CDR2 FQNEAQ (reference sequence). This CDR3 reads CASSLETTTGELFF. CDR3 nucleotides: TGTGCCAGCAGCTTAGAGACAACGACCGGGGAGCTGTTTTTT.

This clone was recorded once. The chain is built from TRBV5-1 and TRBJ2-1; TRBD2 matches 8 bases. This CDR3 comprises 13 residues. Losses at the gene ends were 3 bases for V and 13 bases for J; bases not matched to a gene: 9. Germline lookup yields CDR1 SGHRS and CDR2 YFSETQ. The CDR3 sequence is CASSSVSGEVQFF. The CDR3, as DNA: TGCGCCAGCAGCTCCGTTAGCGGGGAGGTCCAGTTCTTC. Drawing the rest from reference TRBV5-1 and TRBJ2-1, the complete variable domain is KAGVTQTPRYLIKTRGQQVTLSCSPISGHRSVSWYQQTPGQGLQFLFEYFSETQRNKGNFPGRFSGRQFSNSRSEMNVSTLELGDSALYLCASSSVSGEVQFFGPGTRLTVL.

This clone was seen a handful of times. This chain connects TRBV11-2 to TRBJ2-7; D may be TRBD1 (6 bases). CDR3 length: 12 amino acids. V was clipped by 8 bases and J by 6 bases, with 14 bases between them. The germline V gene encodes CDR1 SGHAT and CDR2 FQNNGV. The CDR3 DNA is TGTGCCAGCTCCGCGACAGGTTCCGAGCAGTACTTC. It translates to CASSATGSEQYF.

A remark on this clone: An end of the junction differs from the germline gene, which may be a read error. The chain carries TRBV25-1 and TRBJ2-7, with a possible D match to TRBD1 (6 bases). Germline loops: CDR1 MGHDK, CDR2 SYGVNS. The CDR3 extends over 13 amino acids. CDR3 coding DNA: TGTGCCAGCAGGGAATCCGGGACACAAGGCGAGTACTTC. Translation gives CASRESGTQGEYF.

The chain combines TRBV29-1 with TRBJ1-1; 9 bases align to TRBD1. Trimming removed 7 bases from V and 4 bases from J; junction bases left unmatched: 4. Germline V CDR1 and CDR2: SQVTM, ANQGSEA. The CDR3 contains 12 residues. CDR3 bases: TGCAGCGGTGGACAGGGGTTCACTGAAGCTTTCTTT. Translated, it gives CSGGQGFTEAFF. The full variable domain, rest sourced from reference TRBV29-1 and TRBJ1-1, is SAVISQKPSRDICQRGTSLTIQCQVDSQVTMMFWYRQQPGQSLTLIATANQGSEATYESGFVIDKFPISRPNLTFSTLTVSNMSPEDSSIYLCSGGQGFTEAFFGQGTRLTVV.

This sequence joins TRBV20-1 and TRBJ2-4; D unresolved. The germline V gene has CDR1 DFQATT and CDR2 SNEGSKA (reference sequence). This CDR3 has 11 amino acids. Trimming pared 3 bases from V and 3 bases from J, leaving 3 bases between. The CDR3 sequence: CSASLKNIQYF. As DNA, the CDR3 is TGCAGTGCTAGCCTCAAAAACATTCAGTACTTC.